These 22 T cell receptor beta chains share one sample of origin, sequenced in a study of cytomegalovirus exposure and HLA in healthy donors. Sequencing used immunoSEQ multiplex PCR; TCRdb keeps in-frame clones, though not all of them. Here the sample spans 110,000 or so clones, about 86% being singletons. The sequenced sample was PBMCs. These receptors were taken from a woman aged 18-29 years in good health and CMV-seropositive.

The chain combines TRBV5-4 with TRBJ2-4; maybe TRBD1 (6 bases). CDR3 length: 18 amino acids. The germline V gene has CDR1 SGHNT and CDR2 YYREEE (reference sequence). V lost 3 bases and J lost 0, with 19 bases in between. Here the CDR3 reads CASSSYRDRNLAKNIQYF. For the CDR3, the DNA is TGTGCCAGCAGCTCTTACAGGGACCGTAACCTAGCCAAAAACATTCAGTACTTC.

This clone appeared once. The gene calls are TRBV30 and TRBJ1-1; D remains ambiguous. The V end was cut by 1 base, the J end by 4 bases, with 13 bases between. Germline assignment: CDR1 GTSNPN and CDR2 SVGIG (reference sequence). The CDR3 is made up of 14 amino acids. The CDR3, as DNA: TGTGCCTGGAGTGCACCCCGGGGAACCACTGAAGCTTTCTTT. Amino acid sequence: CAWSAPRGTTEAFF.

The table lists this clone with a few counts. V and J are TRBV15 and TRBJ2-5, with D possibly TRBD1 on 6 matching bases. Germline V gene sequence: CDR1 LNHNV, CDR2 YYDKDF (reference sequence). CDR3 size: 14 residues. V shed 1 base and J shed 4 bases, with 10 bases lying between them. CDR3 residues: CATSRGTGIETQYF. The DNA for the CDR3 is TGTGCCACCAGCAGAGGAACAGGGATAGAGACCCAGTACTTC.

J is TRBJ2-5 and V is TRBV19; 8 bases fit TRBD1. Germline V gene lookup returns CDR1 LNHDA and CDR2 SQIVND (reference sequence). The trim removed 1 base at V and 2 bases at J, leaving 6 bases unmatched. CDR3 size: 16 residues. The chain's CDR3 is CASSIGAGGGQETQYF. In DNA, the CDR3 is TGTGCCAGTAGTATAGGGGCAGGGGGCGGACAAGAGACCCAGTACTTC.

The chain has TRBV11-2 and TRBJ2-7; 7 nucleotides align to TRBD1. The CDR3 is made up of 13 amino acids. CDR1 and CDR2 (germline): SGHAT, FQNNGV. The V and J ends lost 6 bases and 2 bases, in that order; junction bases with no gene match: 4. CDR3 residues: CASSPDRTYEQYF. CDR3 DNA: TGTGCCAGCAGTCCGGACAGGACCTACGAGCAGTACTTC.

This chain connects TRBV27 to TRBJ1-1, with 7 bases that match TRBD1. This CDR3 comprises 14 residues. From germline, CDR1 is MNHEY and CDR2 SMNVEV (reference sequence). Trimming took 5 bases from V and 0 from J; bases not matched to a gene: 3. CDR3 sequence: CASSVRGVNTEAFF. Here the CDR3 DNA reads TGTGCCAGCAGTGTCAGGGGGGTGAACACTGAAGCTTTCTTT.

The V gene is TRBV7-3, the J gene TRBJ2-2; D gene ambiguous. The germline gives CDR1 SGHTA, CDR2 FQGTGA. The CDR3 loop spans 15 amino acids. Trimming shortened V by 3 bases and J by 4 bases, and 12 bases separated the two germline ends. The CDR3 region is CASSFESNPTGELFF. The CDR3 DNA sequence: TGTGCCAGCAGCTTCGAGTCGAACCCCACCGGGGAGCTGTTTTTT.

The V call is TRBV7-3, the J call TRBJ2-5; 11 bases fit TRBD1. V shed 10 bases and J 2 bases; nucleotides not matched to a gene: 18. CDR1 is SGHTA and CDR2 is FQGTGA in the germline V gene. The CDR3 runs to 18 residues. The CDR3 nucleotides read TGTGCCAACGCCCGTCCCCGATGGGACAGGGGGAATCAAGAGACCCAGTACTTC. This translates into CANARPRWDRGNQETQYF.

CDR3 sequence reads: CASSLGVASGGEQYF. The CDR3 DNA follows: TGTGCCAGCAGCTTAGGGGTAGCGTCTGGCGGCGAGCAGTACTTC. The chain combines TRBV7-9 with TRBJ2-7, with D possibly TRBD2 on 5 matching bases. The CDR3 is 15 amino acids. The V end was cut by 1 base, the J end by 6 bases, with 16 bases between. The germline V gene encodes CDR1 SEHNR and CDR2 FQNEAQ (reference sequence).

The V gene is TRBV4-1, the J gene TRBJ1-2; D unclear. The ends were cut back, 0 bases at V and 2 bases at J, with 10 bases in the middle. The CDR3 contains 15 residues. The germline CDR1 and CDR2 sequences are MGHRA and YSYEKL. CDR3 bases: TGCGCCAGCAGCCAAGATGAGACGGGGAACTATGGCTACACCTTC. Translating gives CASSQDETGNYGYTF.

By share, this clone ranks as large. The chain joins TRBV28 to TRBJ1-4; D remains ambiguous. The CDR3 has 15 amino acids. CDR1 and CDR2 from the germline V gene are MDHEN and SYDVKM. The V and J ends lost 7 bases and 1 base respectively, with 13 bases between them. CDR3: CASTTPEGTNEKLFF. CDR3 DNA: TGTGCCAGCACCACCCCTGAGGGAACTAATGAAAAACTGTTTTTT.

This sequence joins TRBV18 and TRBJ1-3; a weak D match, TRBD1 (6 bases). Trimming pared 1 base from V and 5 bases from J, leaving 24 bases between. Germline-derived CDR1 and CDR2 are KGHSH and LQKENI. CDR3 length equals 19 residues. This CDR3 reads CASSPRAVLRTDNRNTIYF. The CDR3 region has the DNA TGTGCCAGCTCACCACGGGCGGTTCTCAGGACAGACAACAGAAACACCATATATTTT.

This chain uses TRBV2 with TRBJ1-1; 8 bases align to TRBD1. This CDR3 region has 13 residues. Germline V lookup: CDR1 SNHLY, CDR2 FYNNEI. With V trimmed by 5 bases and J by 5 bases, 4 bases remained unmatched. Here the CDR3 reads CASSQDRETEAFF. The CDR3 DNA is TGTGCCAGCAGTCAGGACAGGGAAACTGAAGCTTTCTTT.

The chain couples TRBV4-1 to TRBJ2-1, with D maybe TRBD1 (5 bases). The CDR3 sequence is 16 residues long. V was shortened by 0 bases and J by 8 bases, with 17 bases between the two germline ends. CDR1 and CDR2 (germline): MGHRA, YSYEKL. The CDR3 coding sequence is TGCGCCAGCAGCCAAGATATTGGGCAGGGTAGGCATGAGCAGTTCTTC. Residues: CASSQDIGQGRHEQFF.

This clone was observed a few times. The chain employs TRBV4-2 and TRBJ1-3; D ambiguous. CDR1 and CDR2 from the germline V gene are LGHNA and YNFKEQ. CDR3 length equals 13 residues. The V end lost 4 bases, the J end lost 4 bases, and 8 bases lay between the germline ends. The CDR3 bases are TGTGCCAGCAGCCCGGTTCGGGGAAACACCATATATTTT. As protein: CASSPVRGNTIYF.

This rearrangement joins TRBV11-2 to TRBJ2-7, with 9 bases identical to TRBD1. Germline V gene data show CDR1 as SGHAT and CDR2 as FQNNGV. There are 15 residues in the CDR3. V dropped 5 bases and J dropped 1; count of bases not matched to a gene: 6. CDR3 residues: CASSTTGGRSYEQYF. The CDR3, as DNA: TGTGCCAGCAGCACAACAGGGGGCAGGTCCTACGAGCAGTACTTC.

This clone was seen only once. This chain joins TRBV9 and TRBJ2-1; TRBD2 aligns across 11 bases. Losses at the gene ends were 0 bases for V and 9 bases for J; bases not matched to a gene: 8. CDR3 length: 16 residues. CDR1 is SGDLS, CDR2 YYNGEE, per germline. CDR3 in amino acids: CASSVATSGVGAEQFF. The CDR3 DNA reads as TGTGCCAGCAGCGTAGCGACTAGCGGGGTAGGTGCTGAGCAGTTCTTC.

The chain joins TRBV29-1 to TRBJ2-5, with 8 bases lining up with TRBD2. The CDR3 has 12 amino acids. The trim removed 7 bases at V and 5 bases at J, leaving 6 bases unmatched. The V gene's germline CDR1 is SQVTM and CDR2 ANQGSEA. Here the CDR3 DNA reads TGCAGCGCTCCCGGGGGGGCCGAGACCCAGTACTTC. It codes for CSAPGGAETQYF.

The chain uses TRBV9 and TRBJ2-3, with 7 bases identical to TRBD2. Germline trimming cut 3 bases from V and 2 bases from J; bases unmatched to any gene: 12. CDR1 and CDR2 (germline): SGDLS, YYNGEE. This CDR3 is 17 amino acids long. CDR3 nucleotide sequence: TGTGCCAGCAGCGCCCGAGCGGGGCCCCTCCTCACAGATACGCAGTATTTT. Translating it yields CASSARAGPLLTDTQYF.

The chain links TRBV11-2 to TRBJ2-1; a weak D match, TRBD1 (7 bases). Germline V gene sequence: CDR1 SGHAT, CDR2 FQNNGV. V lost 1 base, J lost 7 bases, and 17 bases lay in between. The CDR3 is made up of 16 amino acids. The CDR3 spells CASSLGGTAFGNEQFF. In DNA form, the CDR3 reads TGTGCCAGCAGCTTAGGCGGGACAGCGTTTGGGAATGAGCAGTTCTTC.

The genes are TRBV4-1 and TRBJ2-7, with TRBD1 matching over 8 bases. This CDR3 region has 15 residues. Germline V CDR1 and CDR2: MGHRA, YSYEKL. V lost 2 bases and J lost 3; bases outside the gene matches: 6. The CDR3 DNA reads as TGCGCCAGCAGCCAATCGACAGGGGCAATCTACGAGCAGTACTTC. Residues: CASSQSTGAIYEQYF.

By sample share, this clone is medium-sized. The rearrangement joins TRBV2 to TRBJ1-6; 7 bases align to TRBD1. Unmatched junction bases numbered 5, after V lost 3 bases and J lost 3 bases. CDR3 length: 16 residues. Germline loops: CDR1 SNHLY, CDR2 FYNNEI. The chain's CDR3 is CASSDRGALYNSPLHF. Here the CDR3 DNA reads TGTGCCAGCAGTGACAGGGGGGCCCTCTATAATTCACCCCTCCACTTT. Full variable domain (outside the CDR3, taken from reference TRBV2 and TRBJ1-6): EPEVTQTPSHQVTQMGQEVILRCVPISNHLYFYWYRQILGQKVEFLVSFYNNEISEKSEIFDDQFSVERPDGSNFTLKIRSTKLEDSAMYFCASSDRGALYNSPLHFGNGTRLTVT.